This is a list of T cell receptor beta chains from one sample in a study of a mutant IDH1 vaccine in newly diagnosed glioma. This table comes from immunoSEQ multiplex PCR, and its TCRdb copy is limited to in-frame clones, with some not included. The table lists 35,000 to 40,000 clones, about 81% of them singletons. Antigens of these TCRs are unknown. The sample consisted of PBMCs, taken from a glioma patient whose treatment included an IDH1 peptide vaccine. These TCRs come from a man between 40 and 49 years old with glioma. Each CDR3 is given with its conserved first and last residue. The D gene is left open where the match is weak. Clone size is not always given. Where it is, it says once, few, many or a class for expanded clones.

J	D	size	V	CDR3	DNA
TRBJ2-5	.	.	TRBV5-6	CASSLFDQETQYF	TGTGCCAGCAGCTTGTTTGACCAAGAGACCCAGTACTTC
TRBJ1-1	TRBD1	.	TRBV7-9	CASSSRTGPEAFF	TGTGCCAGCAGCTCGCGGACAGGTCCTGAAGCTTTCTTT
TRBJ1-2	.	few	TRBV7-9	CASSLGAVGYTF	TGTGCCAGCAGCTTGGGGGCAGTTGGCTACACCTTC
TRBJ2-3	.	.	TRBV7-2	CASSLGIARRILSDTQYF	TGTGCCAGCAGCTTAGGAATCGCTCGTCGGATCCTTTCCGATACGCAGTATTTT
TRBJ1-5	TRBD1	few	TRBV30	CAWSKPQGARTQPQHF	TGTGCCTGGAGCAAACCTCAGGGGGCGCGTACTCAGCCCCAGCATTTT
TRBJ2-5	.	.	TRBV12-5	CASGFPPAQETQYF	TGTGCTAGTGGTTTTCCCCCAGCACAAGAGACCCAGTACTTC
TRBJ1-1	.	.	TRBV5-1	CASSEKTNTEAFF	TGCGCCAGCAGCGAGAAGACGAACACTGAAGCTTTCTTT
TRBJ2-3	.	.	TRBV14	CASSPFTDTQYF	TGTGCCAGCAGCCCCTTCACAGATACGCAGTATTTT
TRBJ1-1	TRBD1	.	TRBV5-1	CASRTGDGNTEAFF	TGCGCCAGTAGGACAGGCGATGGGAACACTGAAGCTTTCTTT
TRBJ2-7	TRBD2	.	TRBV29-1	CSVATRTSGDEQYF	TGCAGCGTTGCTACCAGGACTAGCGGTGACGAGCAGTACTTC
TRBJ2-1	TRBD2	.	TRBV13	CASSLRGTGGNEQFF	TGTGCCAGCAGCTTACGGGGGACGGGGGGCAATGAGCAGTTCTTC
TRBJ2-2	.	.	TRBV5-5	CASSLVGGTGELFF	TGTGCCAGCAGCTTGGTCGGGGGAACCGGGGAGCTGTTTTTT
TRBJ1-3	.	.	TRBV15	CATSRDPGVPGNTIYF	TGTGCCACCAGCAGAGACCCCGGAGTCCCTGGAAACACCATATATTTT
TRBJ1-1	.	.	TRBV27	CASSPINTGSTEAFF	TGTGCCAGCAGTCCGATAAACACAGGGAGCACTGAAGCTTTCTTT
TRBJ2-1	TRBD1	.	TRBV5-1	CASTVTGLGDEQFF	TGCGCCAGCACAGTGACAGGGCTTGGAGATGAGCAGTTCTTC
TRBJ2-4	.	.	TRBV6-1	CASREQGVLAKNIQYF	TGTGCCAGCAGGGAACAGGGTGTGCTAGCCAAAAACATTCAGTACTTC
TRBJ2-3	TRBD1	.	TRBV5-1	CASSLDRGDTQYF	TGCGCCAGCAGCCTGGACAGGGGGGATACGCAGTATTTT
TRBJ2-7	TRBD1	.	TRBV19	CASSIRRTGGGSYEQYF	TGTGCCAGTAGTATACGCCGCACAGGGGGCGGATCCTACGAGCAGTACTTC
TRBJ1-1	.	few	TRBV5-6	CASSLDVTEAFF	TGTGCCAGCAGCTTGGATGTCACTGAAGCTTTCTTT
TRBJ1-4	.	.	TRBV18	CASSKGRGATNEKLFF	TGTGCCAGCTCCAAGGGAAGGGGCGCGACTAATGAAAAACTGTTTTTT
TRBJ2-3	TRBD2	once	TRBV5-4	CASSFHLSGRRDTQYF	TGTGCCAGCAGCTTTCACCTTAGCGGGAGGAGAGATACGCAGTATTTT
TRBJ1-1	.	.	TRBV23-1	CASTHRYTEAFF	TGCGCCAGCACCCATAGGTACACTGAAGCTTTCTTT
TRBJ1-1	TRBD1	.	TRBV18	CASSAATGGDTEAFF	TGTGCCAGCTCAGCCGCAACAGGGGGCGATACTGAAGCTTTCTTT
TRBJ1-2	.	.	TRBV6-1	CASIDYGRVDGYTF	TGTGCCAGCATCGATTATGGCAGGGTTGATGGCTACACCTTC
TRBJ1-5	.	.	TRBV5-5	CASSLSGSNQPQHF	TGTGCCAGCAGCTTGTCTGGGAGCAATCAGCCCCAGCATTTT
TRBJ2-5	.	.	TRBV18	CASSGGRAPQETQYF	TGTGCCAGCTCAGGTGGACGGGCGCCCCAAGAGACCCAGTACTTC
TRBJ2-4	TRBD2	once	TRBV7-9	CASASGMGTDIQYF	TGTGCCAGCGCTAGCGGGATGGGTACGGACATTCAGTACTTC
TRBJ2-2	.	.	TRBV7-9	CASSLGSGTNTGELFF	TGTGCCAGCAGCTTAGGGTCGGGAACGAACACCGGGGAGCTGTTTTTT
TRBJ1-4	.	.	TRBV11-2	CASSSNEKLFF	TGTGCCAGCAGCTCTAATGAAAAACTGTTTTTT
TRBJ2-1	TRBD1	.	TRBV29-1	CSGRTGSENNEQFF	TGCAGCGGAAGGACAGGGAGCGAAAACAATGAGCAGTTCTTC
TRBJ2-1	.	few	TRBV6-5	CASSGGLPKAEQFF	TGTGCCAGCAGTGGGGGACTTCCTAAGGCTGAGCAGTTCTTC
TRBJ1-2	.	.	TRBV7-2	CASSPHDRYTF	TGTGCCAGCAGCCCCCACGACCGCTACACCTTC
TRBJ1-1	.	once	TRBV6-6	CASSYSSEAFF	TGTGCCAGCAGTTACTCCAGCGAAGCTTTCTTT
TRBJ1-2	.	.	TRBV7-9	CASSLEGTGYTF	TGTGCCAGCAGCTTAGAGGGTACCGGCTACACCTTC
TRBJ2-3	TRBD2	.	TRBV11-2	CASSRRTSGRRTDTQYF	TGTGCCAGCAGCCGCAGAACTAGCGGGAGAAGGACAGATACGCAGTATTTT
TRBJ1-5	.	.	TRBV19	CASSIPQYGGNQPQHF	TGTGCCAGTAGTATCCCCCAATATGGGGGCAATCAGCCCCAGCATTTT
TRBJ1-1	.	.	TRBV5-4	CASSLAGGLTEAFF	TGTGCCAGCAGCTTGGCGGGGGGGCTCACTGAAGCTTTCTTT
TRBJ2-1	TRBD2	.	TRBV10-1	CASSDPGGEQFF	TGCGCCAGCAGTGACCCGGGGGGTGAGCAGTTCTTC
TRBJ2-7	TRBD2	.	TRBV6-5	CASSYWAGGAYEQYF	TGTGCCAGCAGTTACTGGGCGGGAGGGGCCTACGAGCAGTACTTC
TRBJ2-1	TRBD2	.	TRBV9	CASSPPSGGGLRDEQFF	TGTGCCAGCAGCCCCCCGTCGGGGGGAGGGCTAAGGGATGAGCAGTTCTTC
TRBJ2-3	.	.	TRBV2	CASSVLSNTDTQYF	TGTGCCAGCAGTGTGCTCTCCAACACAGATACGCAGTATTTT
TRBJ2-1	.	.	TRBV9	CASSVHYDEQFF	TGTGCCAGCAGCGTCCACTACGATGAGCAGTTCTTC
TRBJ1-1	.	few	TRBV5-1	CASSLEMGATEAFF	TGCGCCAGCAGCTTGGAGATGGGCGCCACTGAAGCTTTCTTT
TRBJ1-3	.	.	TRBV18	CASSPSGDARSGNTIYF	TGTGCCAGCTCACCATCCGGGGATGCCCGATCTGGAAACACCATATATTTT
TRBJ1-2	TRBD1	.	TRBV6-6	CAGRGTGEDGYTF	TGTGCCGGACGGGGGACAGGCGAGGATGGCTACACCTTC
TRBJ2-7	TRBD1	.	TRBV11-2	CASSETGDPYEQYF	TGTGCCAGCAGCGAAACAGGGGATCCCTACGAGCAGTACTTC
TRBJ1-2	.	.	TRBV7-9	CASSLSSDTHGYTF	TGTGCCAGCAGCTTATCCTCCGACACGCATGGCTACACCTTC
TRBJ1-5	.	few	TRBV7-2	CASSPDGRPQHF	TGTGCCAGCAGCCCCGACGGGAGGCCCCAGCATTTT
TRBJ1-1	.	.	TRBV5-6	CASSLDEDYTEAFF	TGTGCCAGCAGCCTGGACGAAGACTACACTGAAGCTTTCTTT
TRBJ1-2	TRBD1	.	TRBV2	CASQTGAVGYTF	TGTGCCAGCCAAACAGGGGCGGTCGGCTACACCTTC